What follows describes a single T cell receptor (beta chain). This entry comes from a study of control samples from healthy donors and cancer patients. Data came from immunoSEQ multiplex PCR; TCRdb stores just in-frame clones and leaves some out. The sample lists about 130,000 clones; 93% were seen once. This CDR3 is built from 14 residues. J gave up 4 bases and V 5 bases, and 5 bases lay outside the gene matches. Germline values: CDR1 MDHEN, CDR2 SYDVKM. The sequenced sample consisted of PBMCs. The chain recombines TRBV28 with TRBJ1-2; 9 nucleotides agree with TRBD1. The TCR was taken from a man aged 45-60 years with head and neck cancer. CDR3 sequence reads: CASSGGQGIYGYTF. CDR3 sequence (DNA): TGTGCCAGCAGTGGGGGACAGGGAATCTATGGCTACACCTTC.